The present T cell receptor (beta chain) was sequenced within a study of graft-versus-host responses after intestinal transplantation. Study information: Transplant recipients had multivisceral, liver-intestinal, or isolated intestinal grafts. Tacrolimus and steroids were given for roughly 3 years to all recipients after anti-thymocyte globulin induction.

The method was immunoSEQ multiplex PCR; TCRdb's version includes in-frame clones alone and lacks a portion of them. The sample gives 60,000 to 90,000 clones, roughly 87% of which show up once; approximately 1.2% is in the top ten. The germline V gene has CDR1 SNHLY and CDR2 FYNNEI. The CDR3 runs to 15 residues. V was clipped by 8 bases and J by 8 bases, with 21 bases between them. About this clone: Its antigen remains unknown.

Study-wide results and limits: There were GvH clones found in recipient marrow, and some of them appeared first in ileum or blood.

The clonotype was recovered from a human donor who received an intestinal transplant. Sample: unstimulated CD8+ T cells sorted from spleen or lymph node cells, taken before intestinal transplant. V and J are TRBV2 and TRBJ1-4, with D perhaps TRBD1 (5 bases). CDR3 DNA sequence: TGTGCCAGCTCACCCTCGGGACTGCTGGGAGAAAAACTGTTTTTT. Protein: CASSPSGLLGEKLFF. Full variable domain (missing parts from reference TRBV2 and TRBJ1-4): EPEVTQTPSHQVTQMGQEVILRCVPISNHLYFYWYRQILGQKVEFLVSFYNNEISEKSEIFDDQFSVERPDGSNFTLKIRSTKLEDSAMYFCASSPSGLLGEKLFFGSGTQLSVL.